This T cell receptor beta chain was sequenced in a study of a mutant IDH1 vaccine in newly diagnosed glioma (dated by TCRdb to the early 2020s). Background on the whole study: Patients received eight vaccinations in weeks 1, 3, 5, 7, 11, 15, 19 and 23, corresponding to visits V03 through V10. Vaccination started 4-6 weeks after radiotherapy alone, or was given together with temozolomide cycles in the groups whose treatment included chemotherapy. Of the 30 or so patients who were treated, about 60% were male and about 40% were female, and the mean age was approximately 40 years. Prior to enrollment, patients had been given standard therapy consisting of radiotherapy alone, temozolomide alone, or radiochemotherapy with temozolomide, with the combination given to most patients. Six visits were used for peripheral blood collection: V03 (baseline), V05, V07, V10, V12 and V13. For exploratory analyses, longitudinal TCRB deep sequencing was carried out in approximately 25 treated patients wherever samples were available. Points the paper makes about the study in general: The authors stated that sample limitations prevented analyses of patient blood samples from being reproduced. Immune responses induced by the vaccine were seen in approximately 93% of patients across multiple MHC alleles. Availability determined which PBMC samples were chosen for TCRB deep sequencing. Pseudoprogression appeared unrelated to alterations in the top peripheral T cell clonotypes detected by TCRB sequencing.

A note on this clone: Its antigen is still unknown. Base quality data are lacking; no much larger clone is found one base away.

The library was prepared using the immunoSEQ multiplex PCR assay. The hsTCRB Kit was used according to the manufacturer's protocol to amplify rearranged TCR beta chain sequences. Sequencing of TCRB libraries was carried out on an Illumina MiSeq. The study's processing was this. The proprietary platform of the kit vendor was used for demultiplexing, trimming and gene mapping. Imported from immuneACCESS, the table was reduced by TCRdb to in-frame sequences with V and J called. These copies leave out some clones; in studies compared against another copy, an unresolved V gene accounts for under half, and the cause of the remainder is not known. V, J and clone size were drawn from that table, and D and trimming were deduced from the DNA. A total of fewer than 65,000 clones appear in this sample, under 90% of them only once. The biggest ten clones account for more than 5.5% of the sample. The time point tag for this specimen amounts to: week 11, during vaccination. Every vaccine dose consisted of 300 ug of a 20-mer mutant IDH1 peptide in Montanide, administered subcutaneously together with topical imiquimod. The donors had newly diagnosed IDH1-mutant astrocytomas of WHO grade 3 or 4 that showed loss of nuclear ATRX. The samples were drawn from NOA16, a multicentre, single-arm, open-label phase I trial in Germany that tested a mutant IDH1 peptide vaccine in humans for the first time. The DNeasy Blood and Tissue Kit was used to extract genomic DNA from EDTA blood for TCRB sequencing.

The CDR3 covers 14 residues, taking in both the cysteine and the phenylalanine. This entry keeps only the CDR3 DNA: 42 bases, framed from base 1. Ends trimmed: V by 6 bases, J by 4 bases; bases unmatched to a gene: 8. From the germline V gene (reference sequence), CDR1 is MNHNY and CDR2 is SVGAGI. This specimen consisted of PBMCs, obtained from a glioma patient whose treatment included an IDH1 peptide vaccine. The sequence was obtained from a man aged 50 to 60 with glioma. Here the chain combines TRBV6-6 and TRBJ1-2; 7 junctional bases match TRBD1. For the CDR3, the sequence is CASRTGGTVYGYTF. At the DNA level, the sequence is TGTGCCAGCAGAACCGGTGGGACAGTCTATGGCTACACCTTC.